This TCR beta chain was recovered during a study of blood T cell repertoires in COVID-19. The overall study: Acute and convalescent COVID-19 samples came from the United States, Italy and Spain.

Profiled with immunoSEQ multiplex PCR; TCRdb holds only in-frame clones, not every one. The data contain 100,000 or so clones, 82% of them singletons. The V end lost 5 bases, the J end lost 8 bases, and 14 bases lay between the germline ends. Germline V gene sequence: CDR1 SGHTS, CDR2 YDEGEE. The CDR3 has 13 amino acids. The specimen sequenced was peripheral blood. This clonotype was obtained from a man between 65 and 79 years old with active or convalescent COVID-19. The chain uses TRBV5-8 and TRBJ1-3, with D perhaps matching TRBD1 (6 bases). The CDR3 nucleotides are TGTGCCAGCAGTACAGGGTTTTTTGACACCATATATTTT. This translates into CASSTGFFDTIYF.